The rows below give T cell receptor beta chains drawn from one sample of a study of CD8 T cells in Susac syndrome. TCRdb used MiXCR to reprocess the immunoSEQ multiplex PCR reads, holding one entry per CDR3 protein. The table has approximately 300,000 distinct CDR3 sequences, 65% to 90% seen once. The sample consisted of CD8+ T cells from PBMCs. Receptor source: a human donor with multiple sclerosis. Each CDR3 is given with its conserved first and last residue. D genes are given only for firm matches. Clone size is shown for a subset of rows, as once, few, many or a class of expanded clone.

d_gene | abundance | j_gene | len | v_gene | CDR3aa | CDR3nt
NA | NA | TRBJ2-3 | 16 | TRBV6-1 | CATSPRGYEGTDTQYF | TGTGCCACCTCGCCTCGGGGGTATGAAGGCACAGATACGCAGTATTTT
NA | few | TRBJ1-1 | 13 | TRBV7-9 | CASSLGVDTEAFF | TGTGCCAGCAGCTTAGGGGTAGACACTGAAGCTTTCTTT
NA | NA | TRBJ2-3 | 15 | TRBV19 | CASSPRTVSTDTQYF | TGTGCCAGTAGTCCCCGGACGGTCAGCACAGATACGCAGTATTTT
TRBD2 | NA | TRBJ2-1 | 16 | TRBV27 | CASSFSSGAPYNEQFF | TGTGCCAGCAGTTTCTCTAGCGGGGCCCCCTACAATGAGCAGTTCTTC
TRBD2 | NA | TRBJ2-1 | 16 | TRBV5-4 | CASSPYSGNSYNEQFF | TGTGCCAGCAGCCCTTATAGCGGGAACTCCTACAATGAGCAGTTCTTC
NA | NA | TRBJ1-1 | 14 | TRBV7-9 | CASSSDPGARFAFF | TGTGCCAGCAGCTCAGACCCAGGGGCACGCTTTGCTTTCTTT
NA | NA | TRBJ2-7 | 13 | TRBV7-2 | CASSLIKGGEQYF | TGTGCCAGCAGCTTAATCAAGGGTGGCGAGCAGTACTTC
NA | NA | TRBJ2-3 | 16 | TRBV6-4 | CASSTNPRAPRDTQYF | TGTGCCAGCAGTACAAATCCTCGGGCCCCTCGAGATACGCAGTATTTT
NA | NA | TRBJ2-6 | 15 | TRBV27 | CASSLYGSGANVLTF | TGTGCCAGCAGTTTATATGGCTCTGGGGCCAACGTCCTGACTTTC
NA | NA | TRBJ2-7 | 13 | TRBV20-1 | CSAWRDTPYEQYF | TGCAGTGCTTGGAGGGACACCCCCTACGAGCAGTACTTC
TRBD2 | NA | TRBJ2-7 | 15 | TRBV9 | CASSVGGGRIYEQYF | TGTGCCAGCAGCGTTGGCGGGGGACGCATCTACGAGCAGTACTTC
TRBD1 | NA | TRBJ2-2 | 16 | TRBV3-1 | CASSQDSTGIAGELFF | TGTGCCAGCAGCCAAGATTCGACAGGGATTGCCGGGGAGCTGTTTTTT
NA | NA | TRBJ2-7 | 15 | TRBV7-9 | CASSLGIGQANEQYF | TGTGCCAGCAGCTTAGGAATAGGTCAGGCAAACGAGCAGTACTTC
TRBD2 | NA | TRBJ2-2 | 15 | TRBV29-1 | CSVEGSGSIIGELFF | TGCAGCGTTGAAGGTAGCGGGTCGATCATCGGGGAGCTGTTTTTT
NA | few | TRBJ2-7 | 14 | TRBV14 | CASSHKVAMAEQYF | TGTGCCAGCAGCCACAAAGTTGCTATGGCTGAGCAGTACTTC
NA | NA | TRBJ2-2 | 14 | TRBV27 | CASSFGSSTGELFF | TGTGCCAGCAGTTTTGGGAGTAGCACCGGGGAGCTGTTTTTT
TRBD1 | NA | TRBJ2-5 | 14 | TRBV13 | CASSFTQGRETQYF | TGTGCCAGCAGCTTCACACAGGGGCGGGAGACCCAGTACTTC
TRBD1 | NA | TRBJ2-7 | 17 | TRBV5-1 | CASSSYLRTGEKGEQYF | TGCGCCAGCAGCTCCTACCTTCGGACAGGGGAAAAGGGGGAGCAGTACTTC
TRBD2 | NA | TRBJ2-7 | 16 | TRBV28 | CASSFGSSGSSYEQYF | TGTGCCAGCAGTTTTGGGAGTAGCGGGAGTTCCTACGAGCAGTACTTC
TRBD1 | few | TRBJ1-1 | 15 | TRBV6-2/TRBV6-3 | CASSYSQDRGPEAFF | TGTGCCAGCAGTTACTCCCAAGACAGGGGACCTGAAGCTTTCTTT
NA | NA | TRBJ1-2 | 16 | TRBV6-2/TRBV6-3 | CASSAERPVTNYGYTF | TGTGCCAGCAGTGCCGAGCGGCCAGTTACTAACTATGGCTACACCTTC
NA | few | TRBJ2-1 | 15 | TRBV6-1 | CASSPGPPDTGEQFF | TGTGCCAGCAGTCCCGGACCCCCGGACACCGGTGAGCAGTTCTTC
TRBD1 | NA | TRBJ1-2 | 13 | TRBV30 | CAWSLTGGYGYTF | TGTGCCTGGAGTCTGACAGGGGGCTATGGCTACACCTTC
NA | NA | TRBJ1-2 | 14 | TRBV12-2 | CASRLLTGDYGYTF | TGTGCAAGTCGCTTGCTTACCGGGGACTATGGCTACACCTTC
NA | NA | TRBJ1-5 | 15 | TRBV28 | CASSFWVSSNQPQHF | TGTGCCAGCAGTTTTTGGGTTAGTAGCAATCAGCCCCAGCATTTT
NA | NA | TRBJ1-4 | 16 | TRBV4-1 | CASSPRDPATNEKLFF | TGCGCCAGCAGCCCCAGGGATCCAGCAACTAATGAAAAACTGTTTTTT